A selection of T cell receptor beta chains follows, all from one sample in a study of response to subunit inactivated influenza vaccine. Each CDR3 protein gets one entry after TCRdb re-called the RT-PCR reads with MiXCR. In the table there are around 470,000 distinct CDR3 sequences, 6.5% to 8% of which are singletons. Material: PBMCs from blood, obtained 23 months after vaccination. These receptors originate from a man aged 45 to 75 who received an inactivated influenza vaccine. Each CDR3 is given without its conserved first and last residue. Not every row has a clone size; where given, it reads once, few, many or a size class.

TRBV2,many,ASSALNYEQY
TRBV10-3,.,AISESRGQETQY
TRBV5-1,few,ASSYSGAASTDTQY
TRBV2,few,ASSESADSNYGYT
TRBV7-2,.,ASSLAGAFTGELF
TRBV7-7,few,ASSPLPGLAVDTQY
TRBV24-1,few,ATSDFRTGLETQY
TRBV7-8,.,ASSSQGAVYNEQF
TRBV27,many,ASSGLMGLAGGELF
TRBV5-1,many,ASSVGTSGNNEQF
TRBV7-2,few,ASSLEAVFRDSPLH
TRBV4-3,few,ASSRSRSDTQY
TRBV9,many,ASSVVTVMNTEAF
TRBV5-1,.,ASSLAGIIGEQY
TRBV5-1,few,ASSRGPWPSTDTQY
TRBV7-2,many,ASSLSPPRRGTDTQY
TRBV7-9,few,ASSNAGGTF
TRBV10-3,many,AISDKRKEGSNYGYT